What follows describes a single TCR beta chain. Its cognate antigen is unknown. The sample comes from a study of T-cell memory formation after mild COVID-19. Overall study: TCR clusters mostly belonged to single donors. Study results and limitations: Second-wave clones with a day 37 peak had unconfirmed SARS-CoV-2 specificity.

V lost 1 base and J 6 bases, leaving 9 bases between the germline ends. From germline, CDR1 is SGHTA and CDR2 FQGNSA. This CDR3 region has 13 residues. Constant-segment primers served in 5'RACE that generated TCR alpha and TCR beta cDNA libraries bearing sample barcodes and UMIs. From the 5' RACE reads, TCRdb called clonotypes with MiXCR, one entry per CDR3 protein. In the table there are roughly 400,000 distinct CDR3 sequences, 16% of which are singletons. Sequenced input: PBMCs or a T cell subset sorted from them (not recorded which). The J gene is TRBJ2-5, the V gene TRBV7-2, with D tentatively TRBD2 (5 bases). The TCR originated in a man between 18 and 29 years old who had mild COVID-19 (a few samples of this study predate the infection). Cell type and time point are not known. CDR3 DNA: TGTGCCAGCAGCTTAGTCGGGGAAAAGACCCAGTACTTC. Protein sequence: CASSLVGEKTQYF.